This TCR beta chain was profiled in a study of T-cell reconstitution after alpha-beta-depleted transplantation in children (dated by TCRdb to between 2015 and 2016). Notes on the research overall: T-cell immune reconstitution after TCRalphabeta/CD19-depleted allogeneic hematopoietic cell transplantation in children was quantitatively tracked in the study by means of TCR repertoire profiling.

Receptor libraries were prepared by PCR. TCRdb shows the sequencer as Illumina HiSeq 2500. TCR libraries were prepared with molecular barcoding, using unique molecular identifiers to normalize TCRbeta repertoire quantification. TCRdb redid the processing of the public reads, applying fastp at Q25 and MiXCR, and retained in-frame beta chains. A single entry per CDR3 protein holds the most common genes and DNA from its merged rows. The sample yields about 110,000 distinct CDR3 sequences; 10% to 13% were counted once. The ten largest clones capture approximately 7.6% of the sample. V was cut back by 6 bases and J by 0 bases, leaving a gap of 10 bases between them. For CDR1 and CDR2, the germline V gene lists SNHLY and FYNNEI. The CDR3 spans 14 residues, from the cysteine through the phenylalanine. The retained sequence is limited to the CDR3, 42 bases, with the frame set at the first base. On this clonotype: What this receptor recognizes is not known. Base qualities are missing; no much larger clone stands one base away.

The material sequenced was PBMCs from the stem cell graft donor, taken from the stem cell graft. The sequence derives from a human donor who donated a stem cell graft to a child with acute lymphoblastic leukemia. The rearranged segments are TRBV2 and TRBJ2-3; a confident D gene designation cannot be given. The CDR3 here reads CASRVSPSTDTQYF. The DNA sequence reads TGTGCCAGCAGGGTATCACCTAGCACAGATACGCAGTATTTT.